One and the same sample provided the 10 T cell receptor beta chains below, sequenced in a study of OX40 agonist ivuxolimab in advanced cancers. Only in-frame clones appear in the TCRdb table, and some are missing; sequencing was by immunoSEQ multiplex PCR. The data show approximately 69,000 clones, 80% to 90% seen once. This material consisted of CD4+ or CD8+ T cells sorted from blood, taken in a trial of the OX40 agonist ivuxolimab. The receptors were gathered from an adult with an advanced solid tumor such as melanoma, head and neck, liver or kidney cancer.

The chain carries TRBV5-1 and TRBJ2-2; D not certain. Germline V gives CDR1 SGHRS, CDR2 YFSETQ. The V and J ends lost 5 bases and 6 bases respectively, with 14 bases between them. This CDR3 has 14 residues. The CDR3 loop is CASSARRDAGELFF. CDR3 sequence (DNA): TGCGCCAGCAGTGCCAGACGAGACGCCGGGGAGCTGTTTTTT.

The chain is built from TRBV4-1 and TRBJ2-1, with 7 bases that match TRBD2. The CDR3 length is 16 residues. Trimming removed 1 base from V and 6 bases from J; junction bases left unmatched: 9. Germline CDR1 and CDR2: MGHRA and YSYEKL. The CDR3 region has the DNA TGCGCCAGCAGCCAAGCCTTAGCGGGTTTGGGCAATGAGCAGTTCTTC. Its protein product is CASSQALAGLGNEQFF.

V gene TRBV18 combines with J gene TRBJ2-7, with 9 bases lining up with TRBD2. With 2 bases clipped from V and 4 bases from J, the junction kept 6 bases outside the gene matches. The germline V gene encodes CDR1 KGHSH and CDR2 LQKENI. This CDR3 has 15 residues. The CDR3, as DNA: TGTGCCAGCTCACCAAGGGGGACTAGCACATACGAGCAGTACTTC. Translated, it gives CASSPRGTSTYEQYF.

The rearrangement links TRBV11-2 to TRBJ1-4, with D maybe TRBD1 (5 bases). V was trimmed by 5 bases and J by 5 bases, leaving 18 bases between them. This CDR3 comprises 16 residues. Germline V gene lookup returns CDR1 SGHAT and CDR2 FQNNGV. The CDR3 DNA reads as TGTGCCAGCAGCCTTCGACTCAACAGGTTCAATGAAAAACTGTTTTTT. It translates to CASSLRLNRFNEKLFF.

This chain connects TRBV7-9 to TRBJ2-3; 12 nucleotides match TRBD1. The CDR3 is made up of 15 amino acids. Germline CDR1 reads SEHNR; CDR2 reads FQNEAQ (reference sequence). The V segment lost 5 bases and the J segment 5 bases; nucleotides outside the gene matches: 5. For the CDR3, the DNA is TGTGCCAGCAGCAACCGGGACAGGGGGCAAGATACGCAGTATTTT. Encoded protein: CASSNRDRGQDTQYF.

The CDR3 reads CASSLNPTNEKLFF. Written as DNA, the CDR3 is TGTGCCAGCAGCTTAAACCCAACTAATGAAAAACTGTTTTTT. The chain employs TRBV5-4 and TRBJ1-4; the D is unclear. This CDR3 is built from 14 residues. Germline CDR1 is SGHNT and CDR2 is YYREEE (reference sequence). V dropped 2 bases and J dropped 0 bases, with 5 bases sitting between them. Drawing the rest from reference TRBV5-4 and TRBJ1-4, the complete variable domain is ETGVTQSPTHLIKTRGQQVTLRCSSQSGHNTVSWYQQALGQGPQFIFQYYREEENGRGNFPPRFSGLQFPNYSSELNVNALELDDSALYLCASSLNPTNEKLFFGSGTQLSVL.

In this sample, this clone turned up once. V usage is TRBV7-2 and J usage is TRBJ1-3, with D uncertain. CDR3 length equals 14 residues. Germline values: CDR1 SGHTA, CDR2 FQGNSA. V lost 7 bases to trimming and J lost 0 bases, with 10 bases between them. The CDR3 spells CASISGPSGNTIYF. In DNA, the CDR3 is TGTGCCAGCATTTCCGGACCCTCTGGAAACACCATATATTTT. The full variable domain, its missing parts supplied by reference TRBV7-2 and TRBJ1-3, is GAGVSQSPSNKVTEKGKDVELRCDPISGHTALYWYRQSLGQGLEFLIYFQGNSAPDKSGLPSDRFSAERTGGSVSTLTIQRTQQEDSAVYLCASISGPSGNTIYFGEGSWLTVV.

The V gene is TRBV15, the J gene TRBJ2-3; possible D gene TRBD2, 7 bases. The CDR3 spans 16 residues. CDR1 and CDR2 (germline): LNHNV, YYDKDF (reference sequence). The ends were cut back, 5 bases at V and 5 bases at J, with 20 bases in the middle. CDR3 sequence (DNA): TGTGCCACCAGCCCCTACGGAGGGGGAGGGGTAGATACGCAGTATTTT. This translates into CATSPYGGGGVDTQYF.

This clone was seen a single time. This rearrangement joins TRBV30 to TRBJ2-7; 7 bases line up with TRBD1. After removal of 5 bases from V and 4 bases from J, the junction contained 2 bases not matched to a gene. In germline, CDR1 is GTSNPN, CDR2 SVGIG (reference sequence). This CDR3 region has 11 residues. The CDR3 here is CAWETGYEQYF. The CDR3 DNA follows: TGTGCCTGGGAGACAGGGTACGAGCAGTACTTC. Full variable domain (outside the CDR3, taken from reference TRBV30 and TRBJ2-7): SQTIHQWPATLVQPVGSPLSLECTVEGTSNPNLYWYRQAAGRGLQLLFYSVGIGQISSEVPQNLSASRPQDRQFILSSKKLLLSDSGFYLCAWETGYEQYFGPGTRLTVT.

The V gene is TRBV27, the J gene TRBJ1-1; perhaps TRBD1 as D (6 bases). Looked up from germline, CDR1 is MNHEY and CDR2 is SMNVEV (reference sequence). V lost 6 bases to trimming and J lost 5 bases, with 19 bases between them. The CDR3 spans 15 residues. Here the CDR3 reads CASRGIQGRKTEAFF. CDR3 sequence (DNA): TGTGCCAGCAGGGGGATACAGGGTAGGAAAACTGAAGCTTTCTTT.